The present entry profiles one T cell receptor (beta chain) with its context. This sample is part of a study of blood T cell repertoires in COVID-19. The overall study: PBMCs, B-cell-depleted T cells, or T cells provided the cDNA or gDNA that made up the material.

Recruits, aged about 18 to 90 years, lived in 20 to 30 US areas. Two consecutive negative NP/OP PCR tests, clearance, or resolved symptoms defined Cohort 3 recovery. In the original workflow: Reference gene primer amplification gave nucleated cell count estimates. Assay: immunoSEQ multiplex PCR; the TCRdb copy retains only in-frame clones and omits some. V, J and clone size reflect that table, while D and trimming were determined from the DNA. The data contain over 150,000 clones, over 75% of them seen just once; the ten biggest clones take up more than 6.5%. Deletions cut 1 base from V and 10 bases from J, with 5 bases between. The CDR3 is 11 residues long. The germline V gene encodes CDR1 KGHSY and CDR2 FQNENV.

The sample was PBMCs or T cells enriched from blood (not recorded which). The receptor's source is a woman in her fifties or sixties who had recovered from COVID-19. The rearrangement joins TRBV16 to TRBJ2-1; D uncertain. CDR3 sequence reads: CASSQYTEQFF. The CDR3 DNA sequence: TGTGCCAGCAGCCAATACACGGAGCAGTTCTTC.